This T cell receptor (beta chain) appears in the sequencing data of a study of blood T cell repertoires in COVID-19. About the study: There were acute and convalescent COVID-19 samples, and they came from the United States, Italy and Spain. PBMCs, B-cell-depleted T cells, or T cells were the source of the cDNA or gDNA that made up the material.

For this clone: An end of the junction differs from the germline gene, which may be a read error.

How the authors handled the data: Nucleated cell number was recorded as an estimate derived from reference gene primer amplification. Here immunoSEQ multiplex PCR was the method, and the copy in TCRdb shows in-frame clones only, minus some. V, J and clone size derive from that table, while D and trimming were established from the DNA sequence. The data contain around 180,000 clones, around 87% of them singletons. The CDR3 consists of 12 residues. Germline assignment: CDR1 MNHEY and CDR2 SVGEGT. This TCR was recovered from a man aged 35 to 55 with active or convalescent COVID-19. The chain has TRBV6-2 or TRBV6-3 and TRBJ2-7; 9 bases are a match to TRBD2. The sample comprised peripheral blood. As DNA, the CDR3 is TGTGCCAGCAGTGGAACCAGGAGCGGGGGGCAATTC. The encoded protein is CASSGTRSGGQF.